These 2 T cell receptor beta chains were all obtained from the same sample, sequenced in a study of cytomegalovirus exposure and HLA in healthy donors (dated by TCRdb to about 2017). Library creation used the immunoSEQ multiplex PCR assay. The multiplex PCR relied on a mix of 60 forward primers for TCR Vbeta segments and 13 reverse primers for TCR Jbeta segments. The clones in this table, taken by TCRdb from immuneACCESS, are in-frame only. Not every clone is retained; where verified, under half of the shortfall comes from an unresolved V gene, and the cause of the rest is unknown. The sample data list roughly 200,000 clones, and around 77% of these were observed just once. The ten top clones hold just under 3% of the sample. Sequencing was carried out using PBMCs. All receptors derive from a woman in her twenties or thirties in good health and CMV-seronegative.

The J gene is TRBJ1-5, the V gene TRBV10-3, with D uncertain. Germline CDR1 reads ENHRY; CDR2 reads SYGVKD. CDR3 length: 14 residues. V lost 4 bases and J 1 base, leaving 8 bases between the germline ends. The CDR3 here is CAISVAQSNQPQHF. The CDR3 DNA sequence: TGTGCCATCAGTGTTGCACAGAGCAATCAGCCCCAGCATTTT.

This clone was seen a single time. The rearrangement links TRBV4-2 to TRBJ1-2; D is undetermined. The CDR3 has 16 amino acids. In germline, CDR1 is LGHNA, CDR2 YNFKEQ. Trimming took off 1 base at V and 4 bases at J, with 16 bases between the two ends. CDR3 DNA sequence: TGTGCCAGCAGCCAAGGGTGGTCGACGGACTTCTATGGCTACACCTTC. Translated: CASSQGWSTDFYGYTF.